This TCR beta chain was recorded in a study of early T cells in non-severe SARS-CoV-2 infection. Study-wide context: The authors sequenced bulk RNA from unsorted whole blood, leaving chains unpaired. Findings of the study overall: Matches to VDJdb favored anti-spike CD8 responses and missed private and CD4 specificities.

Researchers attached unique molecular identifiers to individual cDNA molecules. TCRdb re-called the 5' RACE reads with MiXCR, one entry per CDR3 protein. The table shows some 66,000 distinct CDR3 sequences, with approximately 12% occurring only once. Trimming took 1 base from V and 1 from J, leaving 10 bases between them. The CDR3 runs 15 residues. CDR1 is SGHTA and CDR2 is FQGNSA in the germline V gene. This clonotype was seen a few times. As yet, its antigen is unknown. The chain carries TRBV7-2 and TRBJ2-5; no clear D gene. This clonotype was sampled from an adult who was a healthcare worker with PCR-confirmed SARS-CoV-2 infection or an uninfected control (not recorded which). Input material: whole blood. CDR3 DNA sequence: TGTGCCAGCAGCTTAGGATTTATTACCCAAGAGACCCAGTACTTC. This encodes CASSLGFITQETQYF.